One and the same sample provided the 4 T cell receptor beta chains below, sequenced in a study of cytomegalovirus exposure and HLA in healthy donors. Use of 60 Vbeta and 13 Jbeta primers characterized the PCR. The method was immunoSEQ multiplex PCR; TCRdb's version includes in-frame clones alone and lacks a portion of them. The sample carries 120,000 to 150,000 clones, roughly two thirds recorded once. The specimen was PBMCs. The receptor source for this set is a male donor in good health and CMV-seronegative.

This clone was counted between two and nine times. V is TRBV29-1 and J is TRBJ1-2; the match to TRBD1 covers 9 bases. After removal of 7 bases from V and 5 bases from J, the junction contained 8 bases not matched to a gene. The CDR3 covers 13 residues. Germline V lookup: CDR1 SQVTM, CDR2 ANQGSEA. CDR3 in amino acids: CSGGRDRVYGYTF. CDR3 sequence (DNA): TGCAGCGGAGGCCGGGACAGGGTATATGGCTACACCTTC.

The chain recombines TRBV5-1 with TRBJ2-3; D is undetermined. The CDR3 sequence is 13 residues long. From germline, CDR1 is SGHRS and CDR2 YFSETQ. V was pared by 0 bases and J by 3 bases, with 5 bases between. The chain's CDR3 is CASSLGQTDTQYF. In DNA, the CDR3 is TGCGCCAGCAGCTTGGGACAAACAGATACGCAGTATTTT.

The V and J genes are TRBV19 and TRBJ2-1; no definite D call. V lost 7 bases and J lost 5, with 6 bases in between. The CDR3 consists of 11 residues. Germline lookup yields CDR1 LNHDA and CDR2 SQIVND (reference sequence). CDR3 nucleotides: TGTGCCAGTACTCTTGACAATGAGCAGTTCTTC. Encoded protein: CASTLDNEQFF.

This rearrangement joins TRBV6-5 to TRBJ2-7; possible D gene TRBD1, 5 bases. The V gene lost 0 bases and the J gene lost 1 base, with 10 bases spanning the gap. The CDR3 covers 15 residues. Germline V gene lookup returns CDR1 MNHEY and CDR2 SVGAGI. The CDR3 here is CASSYSIDSSYEQYF. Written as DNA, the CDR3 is TGTGCCAGCAGTTACTCGATCGACAGTTCCTACGAGCAGTACTTC.